A single sample is the source of the 10 T cell receptor beta chains below, sequenced in a study of T-cell memory formation after mild COVID-19. TCRdb processed the 5' RACE reads anew with MiXCR; each CDR3 protein has one entry. The repertoire holds roughly 310,000 distinct CDR3 sequences, with around 15% as singletons. Sequenced: PBMCs or a T cell subset sorted from them (not recorded which). The source of these receptors is a man younger than 30 who had mild COVID-19 (a few samples of this study predate the infection). Cell type and time point are not known.

This chain joins TRBV27 and TRBJ2-2; 7 nucleotides agree with TRBD2. CDR1 MNHEY and CDR2 SMNVEV come from the germline V gene (reference sequence). The CDR3 is 16 amino acids. With V trimmed by 3 bases and J by 4 bases, 8 bases remained unmatched. For the CDR3, the DNA is TGTGCCAGCAGTTTCGAGGGGCGCGGGGGCACCGGGGAGCTGTTTTTT. It encodes CASSFEGRGGTGELFF.

This clonotype showed up just a few times. This sequence joins TRBV4-1 and TRBJ2-5, with TRBD2 matching 7 bases. V lost 5 bases and J lost 5; bases outside the gene matches: 11. The V gene's germline CDR1 is MGHRA and CDR2 YSYEKL. This CDR3 is 15 amino acids long. The chain's CDR3 is CASSGLVGGGETQYF. CDR3 bases: TGCGCCAGCAGCGGGCTGGTGGGGGGGGGGGAGACCCAGTACTTC.

Many counts were recorded for this clonotype. The J gene is TRBJ2-5, the V gene TRBV10-3; 7 bases match TRBD1. This CDR3 is built from 14 residues. Germline values: CDR1 ENHRY, CDR2 SYGVKD. V lost 3 bases, J lost 3 bases, and 4 bases stayed unmatched. The CDR3 is CAISEGTAEETQYF. The CDR3 DNA reads TGTGCCATCAGTGAAGGGACAGCGGAAGAGACCCAGTACTTC.

The chain uses TRBV5-1 and TRBJ1-4; maybe TRBD1 (5 bases). Between the trimmed V and J ends, which lost 5 bases and 5 bases, there was a span of 10 bases. CDR3 size: 13 residues. Germline CDR1 and CDR2: SGHRS and YFSETQ. The DNA for the CDR3 is TGCGCCAGCAGAGGTACAGGCAATGAAAAACTGTTTTTT. The encoded protein is CASRGTGNEKLFF.

This chain links TRBV5-1 with TRBJ1-6; D gene uncertain. The CDR3 sequence is 13 residues long. V was pared by 2 bases and J by 4 bases, with 4 bases between. The V gene's germline CDR1 is SGHRS and CDR2 YFSETQ. The CDR3 DNA sequence: TGCGCCAGCAGCTTCGATTATAATTCACCCCTCCACTTT. Amino acid sequence: CASSFDYNSPLHF.

The sample holds a few counts of this clonotype. V usage is TRBV12-3 or TRBV12-4 and J usage is TRBJ2-5, with a weak D call TRBD2 (6 bases). The V and J ends lost 1 base and 5 bases respectively, with 11 bases between them. This CDR3 spans 14 amino acids. CDR3 region: CASSLVGRDETQYF. CDR3 in DNA: TGTGCCAGCAGTTTAGTGGGGCGGGATGAGACCCAGTACTTC.

This clonotype was seen a few times. The chain carries TRBV2 and TRBJ2-7, with D perhaps assigned TRBD1 or TRBD2 (5 bases each). CDR1 is SNHLY, CDR2 FYNNEI, per germline. The CDR3 runs 13 residues. Trimming pared 6 bases from V and 2 bases from J, leaving 11 bases between. CDR3 region: CASRDGTAYEQYF. The CDR3 region has the DNA TGTGCCAGCAGGGATGGGACGGCCTACGAGCAGTACTTC. Full variable domain (missing parts from reference TRBV2 and TRBJ2-7): EPEVTQTPSHQVTQMGQEVILRCVPISNHLYFYWYRQILGQKVEFLVSFYNNEISEKSEIFDDQFSVERPDGSNFTLKIRSTKLEDSAMYFCASRDGTAYEQYFGPGTRLTVT.

This clonotype was counted between two and nine times. The J gene is TRBJ1-4, the V gene TRBV7-2; the D is unclear. The CDR3 is 12 residues long. CDR1 and CDR2 from the germline V gene are SGHTA and FQGNSA. The V and J ends lost 6 bases and 2 bases respectively, with 4 bases between them. CDR3 sequence (DNA): TGTGCCAGCAGGAGGACTAATGAAAAACTGTTTTTT. This gives the protein CASRRTNEKLFF.

The gene calls are TRBV4-3 and TRBJ2-5, with D maybe TRBD2 (5 bases). The CDR3 has 14 residues. Trimming pared 0 bases from V and 3 bases from J, leaving 8 bases between. The V gene's germline CDR1 is LGHNA and CDR2 YSLEER. CDR3 nucleotide sequence: TGCGCCAGCAGCCAAGATCTGGAGGAAGAGACCCAGTACTTC. This codes for CASSQDLEEETQYF.

This clonotype was detected ten times or more. The rearrangement joins TRBV28 to TRBJ2-3, with 7 bases matching TRBD1. J gave up 2 bases and V 2 bases, and 1 base lay outside the gene matches. The germline gives CDR1 MDHEN, CDR2 SYDVKM. The CDR3 spans 14 residues. CDR3 sequence: CASSLEGATDTQYF. The CDR3 region has the DNA TGTGCCAGCAGTTTAGAGGGGGCCACAGATACGCAGTATTTT.